The 28 T cell receptor beta chains presented below share a single source sample, sequenced in a study of CD4 T cells in relation to SARS-CoV-2 and coronaviruses. TCRdb keeps only in-frame clones here, not all; method: immunoSEQ multiplex PCR. The table records around 18,000 clones, over 65% of them present only once. These receptors have no identified antigens. The unexposed donors gave CD4+ T cells in 2011-2018, prior to COVID-19. After about 10 days of culture, CD4+ T cells were isolated. Sequenced: CD4+ T cells from PBMCs, cultured in vitro. Receptors were obtained from a human donor in good health.

This clone came up once. The chain recombines TRBV27 with TRBJ2-7; no firm D call. V was shortened by 11 bases and J by 0 bases, with 17 bases between the two germline ends. Germline V gives CDR1 MNHEY, CDR2 SMNVEV (reference sequence). This CDR3 region has 14 residues. The CDR3 coding sequence is TGTGCCGTGGGTGGCCGAGTTCTCTCCTACGAGCAGTACTTC. It encodes CAVGGRVLSYEQYF.

V is TRBV30 and J is TRBJ1-2, with a weak D call TRBD1 (6 bases). Germline CDR1 and CDR2: GTSNPN and SVGIG (reference sequence). The length of the CDR3 is 13 residues. Trimming shortened V by 0 bases and J by 7 bases, and 12 bases separated the two germline ends. This CDR3 reads CAWSVQGGGGYTF. The CDR3 coding sequence is TGTGCCTGGAGTGTACAAGGAGGGGGTGGCTACACCTTC.

The rearrangement joins TRBV7-9 to TRBJ1-2; D is undetermined. CDR1 and CDR2 from the germline V gene are SEHNR and FQNEAQ (reference sequence). Trimming left V 2 bases short and J 7 bases short, with 8 bases between. The CDR3 has 12 amino acids. The CDR3 spells CASSLTWSGYTF. CDR3 sequence (DNA): TGTGCCAGCAGCTTAACATGGTCTGGCTACACCTTC. Combining the CDR3 with reference TRBV7-9 and TRBJ1-2 gives the whole variable domain DTGVSQNPRHKITKRGQNVTFRCDPISEHNRLYWYRQTLGQGPEFLTYFQNEAQLEKSRLLSDRFSAERPKGSFSTLEIQRTEQGDSAMYLCASSLTWSGYTFGSGTRLTVV.

This clone appeared a few times. The V and J genes are TRBV5-1 and TRBJ1-5, with 7 nucleotides matching TRBD1. The CDR3 loop spans 14 amino acids. Germline-derived CDR1 and CDR2 are SGHRS and YFSETQ. V gave up 2 bases and J gave up 7 bases; unmatched junction bases: 6. The CDR3 bases are TGCGCCAGCAGCTTAGGGGGCGCCGGGCAGCCCCAGCATTTT. Protein product: CASSLGGAGQPQHF.

The chain has TRBV27 and TRBJ1-1; D may be TRBD1 (5 bases). V lost 4 bases, J lost 0 bases, and 9 bases lay in between. This CDR3 comprises 14 residues. Germline loops: CDR1 MNHEY, CDR2 SMNVEV (reference sequence). CDR3 nucleotide sequence: TGTGCCAGCAGTTCCGGGACGCTGAACACTGAAGCTTTCTTT. It encodes CASSSGTLNTEAFF.

The gene calls are TRBV27 and TRBJ2-7; TRBD1 matches 11 bases. The CDR3 sequence is 14 residues long. The V and J ends lost 8 bases and 5 bases, in that order; junction bases with no gene match: 8. In germline, CDR1 is MNHEY, CDR2 SMNVEV (reference sequence). CDR3 coding DNA: TGTGCCAGCCGGGGCGGACAGGGGGCGAACGAGCAGTACTTC. Translating gives CASRGGQGANEQYF.

The rearrangement uses TRBV11-2 and TRBJ2-7; TRBD1 matches at 9 bases. This CDR3 region has 14 residues. The junction had 3 bases not matched to a gene; V was cut back by 4 bases and J by 2 bases. CDR1 and CDR2 (germline): SGHAT, FQNNGV. CDR3 DNA: TGTGCCAGCAGCTCCGGGACAGGGACCTACGAGCAGTACTTC. The encoded protein is CASSSGTGTYEQYF.

CDR3 loop: CASSQGTGEKLFF. The CDR3 coding sequence is TGCGCCAGCAGCCAAGGGACAGGTGAAAAACTGTTTTTT. This rearrangement joins TRBV5-1 to TRBJ1-4, with TRBD1 matching 8 bases. CDR3 length: 13 amino acids. Germline CDR1 SGHRS, CDR2 YFSETQ. The V gene end was trimmed by 4 bases and the J gene end by 7 bases; junction bases not matched to a gene: 3.

The rearrangement links TRBV30 to TRBJ2-7; 11 nucleotides agree with TRBD1. V shed 5 bases, J shed 4 bases, and the junction held 7 bases outside the gene matches. This CDR3 spans 14 amino acids. Germline CDR1 and CDR2: GTSNPN and SVGIG (reference sequence). The CDR3 protein is CAWRRTGGGYEQYF. CDR3 DNA sequence: TGTGCCTGGCGCAGGACAGGGGGCGGATACGAGCAGTACTTC.

This sequence joins TRBV12-3 or TRBV12-4 and TRBJ1-1; D gene uncertain. The CDR3 runs to 13 residues. V gave up 2 bases and J gave up 1 base, with 5 bases separating them. For the CDR3, the DNA is TGTGCCAGCAGTTTAAAAGGGAACACTGAAGCTTTCTTT. Protein: CASSLKGNTEAFF.

This clone has only one observation. The V call is TRBV11-2, the J call TRBJ1-1; D is uncertain. Germline CDR1 SGHAT, CDR2 FQNNGV. This CDR3 is 15 amino acids long. The V end was cut by 3 bases, the J end by 0 bases, with 11 bases between. CDR3 sequence (DNA): TGTGCCAGCAGCTTTCACGCGTACATGAACACTGAAGCTTTCTTT. Amino acids: CASSFHAYMNTEAFF. The complete variable domain, with remaining parts taken from reference TRBV11-2 and TRBJ1-1, reads EAGVAQSPRYKIIEKRQSVAFWCNPISGHATLYWYQQILGQGPKLLIQFQNNGVVDDSQLPKDRFSAERLKGVDSTLKIQPAKLEDSAVYLCASSFHAYMNTEAFFGQGTRLTVV.

J is TRBJ2-7 and V is TRBV7-3; D is unclear. CDR3 size: 18 residues. V lost 5 bases and J lost 0, with 23 bases in between. CDR1 SGHTA and CDR2 FQGTGA come from the germline V gene. The CDR3: CASSRYNRVSDVSYEQYF. The CDR3 region has the DNA TGTGCCAGCAGCCGATACAATCGGGTCAGCGACGTCTCCTACGAGCAGTACTTC.

This chain joins TRBV21-1 and TRBJ1-5; the D call TRBD1 from the table was never checked on the DNA. TRBV21-1 is noted as a pseudogene. The CDR3 loop spans 15 amino acids. The CDR3 protein is CASSKRGQSNQPQHF. CDR3 nucleotide sequence: TGTGCCAGCAGCAAAAGGGGGCAGAGCAATCAGCCCCAGCATTTT.

The J gene is TRBJ2-5, the V gene TRBV7-9, with TRBD1 matching over 9 bases. Germline CDR1 is SEHNR and CDR2 is FQNEAQ (reference sequence). The J segment lost 7 bases and the V segment lost 5 bases, leaving 8 bases of the junction unmatched. The CDR3 extends over 14 amino acids. DNA of the CDR3: TGTGCCAGCAGCCAGGGACAGGGCTTAGGGACCCAGTACTTC. Its protein product is CASSQGQGLGTQYF.

The rearrangement uses TRBV28 and TRBJ1-2; D is uncertain. V lost 4 bases to trimming and J lost 8 bases, with 14 bases between them. CDR3 length: 13 amino acids. From germline, CDR1 is MDHEN and CDR2 SYDVKM. The CDR3 nucleotides are TGTGCCAGCAGTTCCTATTGGAGTAGCGGCTACACCTTC. Translating it yields CASSSYWSSGYTF.

The V and J genes are TRBV5-1 and TRBJ1-2, with D uncertain. Germline V gene data show CDR1 as SGHRS and CDR2 as YFSETQ. The CDR3 totals 14 residues. Between the trimmed V and J ends, which lost 2 bases and 7 bases, there was a span of 15 bases. CDR3 sequence (DNA): TGCGCCAGCAGCTTAGACATCGCCCGGGGTGGCTACACCTTC. As protein: CASSLDIARGGYTF. The whole variable domain, remainder taken from reference TRBV5-1 and TRBJ1-2, is KAGVTQTPRYLIKTRGQQVTLSCSPISGHRSVSWYQQTPGQGLQFLFEYFSETQRNKGNFPGRFSGRQFSNSRSEMNVSTLELGDSALYLCASSLDIARGGYTFGSGTRLTVV.

In its sample, this clone was seen a few times. The chain uses TRBV6-6 and TRBJ2-3; 7 bases agree with TRBD2. The junction had 5 bases not matched to a gene; V was cut back by 0 bases and J by 5 bases. Germline assignment: CDR1 MNHNY and CDR2 SVGAGI (reference sequence). This CDR3 is 15 amino acids long. The CDR3 is CASSYSKGRGDTQYF. The CDR3, as DNA: TGTGCCAGCAGTTACTCTAAAGGGAGGGGAGATACGCAGTATTTT.

The chain recombines TRBV5-1 with TRBJ1-3; D gene uncertain. Germline CDR1 and CDR2: SGHRS and YFSETQ. V dropped 1 base and J dropped 4 bases, with 12 bases sitting between them. The CDR3 loop spans 15 amino acids. CDR3: CASSLSGVTGNTIYF. The DNA for the CDR3 is TGCGCCAGCAGCTTGTCTGGGGTAACCGGAAACACCATATATTTT.

J is TRBJ2-7 and V is TRBV5-1; the match to TRBD2 covers 9 bases. Trimming cost V 4 bases and J 6 bases; bases outside gene matches: 11. CDR1 and CDR2 from the germline V gene are SGHRS and YFSETQ. This CDR3 has 15 residues. The CDR3 region has the DNA TGCGCCAGCAGCCCGGCGGCTAGCGGGATCCCCGAGCAGTACTTC. Amino acids: CASSPAASGIPEQYF.

The chain is built from TRBV30 and TRBJ2-6, with D uncertain. The CDR3 covers 17 residues. Germline CDR1 and CDR2: GTSNPN and SVGIG (reference sequence). Trimming took off 2 bases at V and 0 bases at J, with 14 bases between the two ends. The CDR3 spells CAWSPLNGYSGANVLTF. DNA for the CDR3: TGTGCCTGGAGTCCACTCAACGGGTACTCTGGGGCCAACGTCCTGACTTTC.

The V and J genes are TRBV15 and TRBJ1-1, with TRBD1 identical over 10 bases. CDR3 size: 15 residues. V shed 3 bases and J 4 bases; nucleotides not matched to a gene: 5. CDR1 LNHNV and CDR2 YYDKDF come from the germline V gene (reference sequence). CDR3 nucleotides: TGTGCCACCAGCAGGGACAGGGGGTTTGGCACTGAAGCTTTCTTT. Translation gives CATSRDRGFGTEAFF. Complete variable domain (other parts from reference TRBV15 and TRBJ1-1): DAMVIQNPRYQVTQFGKPVTLSCSQTLNHNVMYWYQQKSSQAPKLLFHYYDKDFNNEADTPDNFQSRRPNTSFCFLDIRSPGLGDTAMYLCATSRDRGFGTEAFFGQGTRLTVV.

The chain joins TRBV4-2 to TRBJ1-1; D might be TRBD1 (5 bases). Germline CDR1 and CDR2: LGHNA and YNFKEQ. This CDR3 comprises 16 residues. The ends were cut back, 1 base at V and 1 base at J, with 13 bases in the middle. This chain's CDR3 is CASSQGLGTTNTEAFF. DNA of the CDR3: TGTGCCAGCAGCCAAGGCCTTGGGACGACGAACACTGAAGCTTTCTTT.

This chain joins TRBV2 and TRBJ1-4, with D possibly matching TRBD1 (6 bases). Trimming stripped 3 bases from V and 8 bases from J, with 19 bases between. The CDR3 loop spans 16 amino acids. Looked up from germline, CDR1 is SNHLY and CDR2 is FYNNEI. CDR3 bases: TGTGCCAGCAGTGACCCCATAGCAGGGGTAGGGGAAAAACTGTTTTTT. Its translation is CASSDPIAGVGEKLFF.

In its sample, this clone was seen once. This chain connects TRBV4-1 to TRBJ2-1, with TRBD2 matching over 9 bases. V shed 3 bases and J 2 bases; nucleotides not matched to a gene: 8. Looked up from germline, CDR1 is MGHRA and CDR2 is YSYEKL. This CDR3 spans 17 amino acids. The CDR3, as DNA: TGCGCCAGCAGCCAGCCCTCTAGCGGGAACGCCTACAATGAGCAGTTCTTC. It codes for CASSQPSSGNAYNEQFF.

The CDR3 reads CATSRVEAASGNNEQFF. CDR3 nucleotides: TGTGCCACCAGCAGAGTAGAGGCTGCTAGCGGGAACAATGAGCAGTTCTTC. This chain connects TRBV15 to TRBJ2-1; TRBD2 matches 9 bases. In germline, CDR1 is LNHNV, CDR2 YYDKDF (reference sequence). This CDR3 is built from 17 residues. Trimming removed 1 base from V and 5 bases from J; junction bases left unmatched: 9.

In DNA, the CDR3 is TGTGCCAGCAGTTTTGATCTGGGCACAGATACGCAGTATTTT. Residues: CASSFDLGTDTQYF. The V call is TRBV27, the J call TRBJ2-3; D not certain. The V end was cut by 3 bases, the J end by 1 base, with 8 bases between. The CDR3 loop spans 14 amino acids. CDR1 is MNHEY, CDR2 SMNVEV, per germline (reference sequence).

This clone showed up just once. The chain recombines TRBV5-8 with TRBJ2-1; D remains ambiguous. Between the trimmed V and J ends, which lost 6 bases and 9 bases, there was a span of 13 bases. Germline values: CDR1 SGHTS, CDR2 YDEGEE. The CDR3 loop spans 12 amino acids. CDR3 bases: TGTGCCAGCATTAGTAGGACGGGTGAGCAGTTCTTC. Amino acid sequence: CASISRTGEQFF. The full variable domain, in which reference TRBV5-8 and TRBJ2-1 provide the parts outside the CDR3, is EAGVTQSPTHLIKTRGQQATLRCSPISGHTSVYWYQQALGLGLQFLLWYDEGEERNRGNFPPRFSGRQFPNYSSELNVNALELEDSALYLCASISRTGEQFFGPGTRLTVL.

V usage is TRBV2 and J usage is TRBJ1-2; 8 nucleotides line up with TRBD1. V dropped 4 bases and J dropped 8; count of bases not matched to a gene: 6. The germline V gene has CDR1 SNHLY and CDR2 FYNNEI. The CDR3 has 13 amino acids. In DNA, the CDR3 is TGTGCCAGCAGTGGTTCAGGGGGCGCCGGCTACACCTTC. Translation gives CASSGSGGAGYTF.